The T cell receptor (beta chain) under discussion was sequenced for a study of T cell repertoires in ileal Crohn's disease. J lost 5 bases, V lost 3 bases, and 12 bases had no gene match. CDR1 and CDR2 (germline): KGHSH, LQKENI. This CDR3 is built from 16 residues. The protocol was immunoSEQ multiplex PCR, while the TCRdb copy is restricted to in-frame clones and leaves out a portion. This table has 6,500 to 9,500 clones, 80% to 90% appearing once. This clone was seen a single time. This receptor was identified in an adult with Crohn's disease. This chain links TRBV18 with TRBJ1-2; TRBD1 matches 7 bases. Sequenced sample: ileal tissue. This CDR3 reads CASSPSAGQERYGYTF. In DNA, the CDR3 is TGTGCCAGCTCACCCTCCGCCGGACAGGAACGATATGGCTACACCTTC.